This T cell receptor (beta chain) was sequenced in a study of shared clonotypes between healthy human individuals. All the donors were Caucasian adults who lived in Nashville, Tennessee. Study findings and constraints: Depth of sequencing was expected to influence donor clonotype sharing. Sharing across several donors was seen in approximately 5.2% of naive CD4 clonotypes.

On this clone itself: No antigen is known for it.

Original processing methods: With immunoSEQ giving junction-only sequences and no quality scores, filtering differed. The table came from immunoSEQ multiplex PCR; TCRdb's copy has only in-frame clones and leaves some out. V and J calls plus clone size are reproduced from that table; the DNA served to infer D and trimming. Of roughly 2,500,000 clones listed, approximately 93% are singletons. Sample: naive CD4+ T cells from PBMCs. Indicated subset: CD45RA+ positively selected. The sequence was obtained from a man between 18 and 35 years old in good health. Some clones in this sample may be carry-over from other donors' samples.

CDR3 DNA: TGCGCCAGCAGCCAATGGGACAGTCCCTCCAAAGGCTACACCTTC. Protein: CASSQWDSPSKGYTF. This rearrangement joins TRBV4-1 to TRBJ1-2, with 7 bases that match TRBD1. CDR3 size: 15 residues. V shed 2 bases and J 8 bases; nucleotides not matched to a gene: 11. Germline values: CDR1 MGHRA, CDR2 YSYEKL.